One T cell receptor beta chain is described in this entry. Its antigen is still unknown. With 1 base clipped from V and 7 bases from J, the junction kept 14 bases outside the gene matches. Germline V gives CDR1 SGHVS, CDR2 FNYEAQ. This CDR3 region has 18 residues. This record belongs to a study of T cell repertoires in cytomegalovirus infection. Study-wide background: Epitope selection comprised recently identified HLA-C-restricted CMV epitopes and well-studied HLA-B-restricted CMV epitopes. Study-level findings and limits: CMV-specific HLA-C-restricted TCR beta clonotypes dominated the ex vivo response. CMV carriers having the relevant HLA were flagged by cumulative public TCR beta family frequency.

A single record per CDR3 protein comes from TCRdb applying MiXCR to the reads. The top ten hold about 60% of the sample, which has roughly 200,000 distinct CDR3 sequences, approximately 40% seen once. The V call is TRBV7-6, the J call TRBJ2-1; 9 bases are a match to TRBD2. The receptor was isolated from a human donor in good health (CMV status not recorded). Some clones in this sample may be carry-over from other donors' samples. Material: CD8+ T cells from cultured PBMCs, obtained from culture after CMV antigen stimulation. The CDR3 is CASSLEGASGRPLNEQFF. DNA for the CDR3: TGTGCCAGCAGCTTAGAAGGAGCCAGCGGGAGGCCCCTGAATGAGCAGTTCTTC.